These 10 T cell receptor beta chains were sequenced from one sample in a study of blood T cell repertoires in COVID-19. Profiled with immunoSEQ multiplex PCR; TCRdb holds only in-frame clones, not every one. This sample yields under 30,000 clones, of which 84% are seen a single time; roughly a tenth belongs to the top ten. The source material was peripheral blood. These receptors originate from a man aged 80 or over with active COVID-19.

The rearrangement joins TRBV12-3 or TRBV12-4 to TRBJ1-2; D may be TRBD1 (6 bases). The CDR3 extends over 13 amino acids. Trimming cost V 5 bases and J 7 bases, with 14 bases left between them. The CDR3 region has the DNA TGTGCCAGCAGTCCCCGGACAGTCGTTGGCTACACCTTC. This translates into CASSPRTVVGYTF.

The genes are TRBV7-6 and TRBJ1-2; D unresolved. CDR3 length equals 15 residues. Trimming removed 1 base at V and 5 bases at J, with 14 bases between. Germline loops: CDR1 SGHVS, CDR2 FNYEAQ. For the CDR3, the DNA is TGTGCCAGCAGCTTAGGTACAAACGGACTGTATGGCTACACCTTC. Translating gives CASSLGTNGLYGYTF.

The CDR3 coding sequence is TGTGCCAGCAGCTTGGCAGGGAACTATGGCTACACCTTC. It encodes CASSLAGNYGYTF. The J gene is TRBJ1-2, the V gene TRBV6-5, with a tentative D call TRBD1 (5 bases). This CDR3 region has 13 residues. Per germline, CDR1 MNHEY and CDR2 SVGAGI. V lost 6 bases and J 2 bases, leaving 10 bases between the germline ends.

This clone is deemed large. The V call is TRBV5-1, the J call TRBJ2-5; weak D call: TRBD2 (5 bases). This CDR3 has 15 amino acids. CDR1 is SGHRS and CDR2 is YFSETQ in the germline V gene. Deletions cut 0 bases from V and 3 bases from J, with 12 bases between. CDR3 loop: CASSLVASSEETQYF. DNA of the CDR3: TGCGCCAGCAGCTTGGTGGCTAGCTCGGAAGAGACCCAGTACTTC.

J is TRBJ2-2 and V is TRBV30; the D is unclear. The CDR3 extends over 14 amino acids. V was pared by 2 bases and J by 0 bases, with 7 bases between. Germline V gene data show CDR1 as GTSNPN and CDR2 as SVGIG (reference sequence). As DNA, the CDR3 is TGTGCCTGGAGTTCCGGGTCGAACACCGGGGAGCTGTTTTTT. This gives the protein CAWSSGSNTGELFF.

The chain recombines TRBV6-5 with TRBJ1-1, with D maybe TRBD1 (5 bases). From germline, CDR1 is MNHEY and CDR2 SVGAGI. The CDR3 consists of 14 residues. V lost 6 bases to trimming and J lost 11 bases, with 22 bases between them. For the CDR3, the DNA is TGTGCCAGCAGGGATGAAAAAGGGGTCCCGTACGCTTTCTTT. It yields the protein CASRDEKGVPYAFF.

CDR3 sequence (DNA): TGTGCCAGCAGCGACACCTACGAGCAGTACTTC. Translated, it gives CASSDTYEQYF. The genes are TRBV9 and TRBJ2-7; D is undetermined. Germline CDR1 and CDR2: SGDLS and YYNGEE. This CDR3 has 11 amino acids. Trimming took off 3 bases at V and 2 bases at J, with 3 bases between the two ends.

J is TRBJ2-5 and V is TRBV5-1; 9 bases map to TRBD1. The CDR3 has 14 amino acids. The V and J ends lost 4 bases and 4 bases, in that order; junction bases with no gene match: 5. The germline CDR1 and CDR2 sequences are SGHRS and YFSETQ. The CDR3 is CASSRDRVGETQYF. CDR3 DNA sequence: TGCGCCAGCAGCCGGGACAGGGTGGGAGAGACCCAGTACTTC.

This clone was seen a handful of times. The chain links TRBV19 to TRBJ1-1, with D uncertain. The CDR3 covers 14 residues. The germline gives CDR1 LNHDA, CDR2 SQIVND (reference sequence). Trimming left V 1 base short and J 1 base short, with 7 bases between. The CDR3 DNA sequence: TGTGCCAGTAGTATAGTTGGAGGGAACACTGAAGCTTTCTTT. Translated, it gives CASSIVGGNTEAFF.

The V and J genes are TRBV2 and TRBJ2-3; D may be TRBD2 (6 bases). Germline lookup yields CDR1 SNHLY and CDR2 FYNNEI. This CDR3 comprises 15 residues. Deletions cut 6 bases from V and 0 bases from J, with 13 bases between. CDR3 region: CASREGTPSTDTQYF. CDR3 bases: TGTGCCAGCAGGGAGGGGACCCCTAGCACAGATACGCAGTATTTT.